This TCR beta chain was obtained from a study of regulatory dendritic cells for organ transplantation. This table comes from immunoSEQ multiplex PCR, and its TCRdb copy is limited to in-frame clones, with some not included. The top ten hold approximately 0.39% of the sample, which has 25,000 to 30,000 clones, roughly 84% seen once. On this clone: An end of the junction does not agree with germline; a read error may underlie this.

In germline, CDR1 is SGHVS, CDR2 FNYEAQ. This CDR3 has 15 amino acids. FACS sorted CD4+ or CD8+ T cells into CD45RA+ naive and CD45RO+ memory. The receptor comes from a human donor in good health. The chain carries TRBV7-6 and TRBJ2-1; 9 nucleotides match TRBD2. Material: naive CD8+ T cells from blood. Subset denoted: CD45RA+ naive T cells. In DNA form, the CDR3 reads TGTGCCAGCAGCCTGCGGGGGGGTTTTGGAAATGAGCAGCTCTTC. The encoded protein is CASSLRGGFGNEQLF.